The 21 T cell receptor beta chains presented below share a single source sample, sequenced in a study of T cells after posttransplantation cyclophosphamide. Sequencing was performed with immunoSEQ multiplex PCR; in TCRdb, only in-frame clones are kept and a portion is missing. The sample consists of some 21,000 clones, more than 80% of them appearing once. Sampled 1 year posttransplant, controls received myeloablative marrow transplants, methotrexate and a calcineurin inhibitor. The specimen was PBMCs, collected about 350 days after allogeneic stem cell transplant with calcineurin inhibitor and methotrexate. The receptors were sampled from a female patient in her 30s who received an allogeneic stem cell transplant from an unrelated donor, was CMV-positive, and had acute and chronic GVHD. Part of the T cells may come from the graft donor.

The chain carries TRBV19 and TRBJ1-2; 8 positions agree with TRBD1. Germline V lookup: CDR1 LNHDA, CDR2 SQIVND (reference sequence). This CDR3 has 14 amino acids. V lost 7 bases, J lost 6 bases, and 10 bases stayed unmatched. This CDR3 reads CASKGQGARDGYTF. DNA of the CDR3: TGTGCCAGTAAGGGGCAGGGGGCGCGGGATGGCTACACCTTC. The entire variable domain, with the rest obtained from reference TRBV19 and TRBJ1-2, is as follows: DGGITQSPKYLFRKEGQNVTLSCEQNLNHDAMYWYRQDPGQGLRLIYYSQIVNDFQKGDIAEGYSVSREKKESFPLTVTSAQKNPTAFYLCASKGQGARDGYTFGSGTRLTVV.

This sequence joins TRBV10-2 and TRBJ2-7, with D perhaps matching TRBD2 (6 bases). The CDR3 contains 13 residues. V lost 10 bases to trimming and J lost 3 bases, with 16 bases between them. Germline V CDR1 and CDR2: WSHSY, SAAADI. Here the CDR3 DNA reads TGCGCCACCGGGTACCGGCGGGACTACGAGCAGTACGTC. Its protein is CATGYRRDYEQYV.

This chain joins TRBV6-4 and TRBJ2-1; TRBD2 matches at 12 bases. J was trimmed by 12 bases and V by 0 bases; bases with no gene match: 9. Looked up from germline, CDR1 is MRHNA and CDR2 is SNTAGT. The CDR3 has 16 residues. The CDR3 DNA reads as TGTGCCAGCAGTGACTCCGTGACTAGCGGGAGCGGAGTGCAGTTCTTC. Translation: CASSDSVTSGSGVQFF.

Notes on this clone: A junction boundary mismatches the germline segment, possibly from a read error. The CDR3 nucleotides are TGCAGCTTTGAGGGGGGGCGGGTTACTGAAGCTTTCTTT. It is translated as CSFEGGRVTEAFF. The rearrangement links TRBV29-1 to TRBJ1-1; D is perhaps TRBD1 (6 bases). The germline V gene encodes CDR1 SQVTM and CDR2 ANQGSEA. The CDR3 covers 13 residues. Together with reference TRBV29-1 and TRBJ1-1, the CDR3 gives the full variable domain: SAVISQKPSRDICQRGTSLTIQCQVDSQVTMMFWYRQQPGQSLTLIATANQGSEATYESGFVIDKFPISRPNLTFSTLTVSNMSPEDSSIYLCSFEGGRVTEAFFGQGTRLTVV.

V is TRBV9 and J is TRBJ2-1; 7 nucleotides agree with TRBD2. Germline V CDR1 and CDR2: SGDLS, YYNGEE. V shed 0 bases, J shed 1 base, and the junction held 10 bases outside the gene matches. This CDR3 comprises 18 residues. The CDR3 region is CASSVGWASGKSYNEQFF. CDR3 DNA: TGTGCCAGCAGCGTAGGGTGGGCTAGCGGTAAATCCTACAATGAGCAGTTCTTC. The variable domain in full, completed from reference TRBV9 and TRBJ2-1, reads DSGVTQTPKHLITATGQRVTLRCSPRSGDLSVYWYQQSLDQGLQFLIQYYNGEERAKGNILERFSAQQFPDLHSELNLSSLELGDSALYFCASSVGWASGKSYNEQFFGPGTRLTVL.

The genes are TRBV10-3 and TRBJ1-1; 8 positions match TRBD1. This CDR3 region has 11 residues. Per the germline V gene, CDR1 is ENHRY and CDR2 is SYGVKD. The trim removed 10 bases at V and 4 bases at J, leaving 2 bases unmatched. The CDR3 loop is CATGQGTEAFF. The CDR3 DNA follows: TGTGCCACCGGACAGGGCACTGAAGCTTTCTTT.

The chain has TRBV6-5 and TRBJ2-7; TRBD2 agrees at 7 bases. V dropped 3 bases and J dropped 2; count of bases not matched to a gene: 7. This CDR3 region has 15 residues. Germline loops: CDR1 MNHEY, CDR2 SVGAGI. CDR3 loop: CASSYRPGGPYEQYF. The CDR3 nucleotides read TGTGCCAGCAGTTATCGGCCGGGGGGTCCCTACGAGCAGTACTTC.

The J gene is TRBJ2-7, the V gene TRBV11-1, with D uncertain. The CDR3 is 13 residues long. Germline V CDR1 and CDR2: SGHAT, FQDESV (reference sequence). The ends were cut back, 5 bases at V and 0 bases at J, with 8 bases in the middle. Here the CDR3 DNA reads TGTGCCAGCAGCCCCGACAACTCCTACGAGCAGTACTTC. Its translation is CASSPDNSYEQYF.

The chain uses TRBV5-1 and TRBJ1-1, with 8 bases fitting TRBD1. CDR1 is SGHRS and CDR2 is YFSETQ in the germline V gene. The CDR3 totals 13 residues. V lost 4 bases and J lost 6; bases outside the gene matches: 5. Here the CDR3 DNA reads TGCGCCAGCAGCCAACAGGGGGTCGCTGAAGCTTTCTTT. Translation gives CASSQQGVAEAFF.

The chain links TRBV4-3 to TRBJ1-5; 7 nucleotides line up with TRBD1. CDR1 is LGHNA and CDR2 is YSLEER in the germline V gene. V shed 2 bases, J shed 4 bases, and the junction held 14 bases outside the gene matches. The length of the CDR3 is 18 residues. CDR3 loop: CASSQSLGQDLWNQPQHF. The CDR3 region has the DNA TGCGCCAGCAGCCAATCTCTAGGACAGGATTTGTGGAATCAGCCCCAGCATTTT.

The V call is TRBV10-2, the J call TRBJ2-7, with D unclear. The CDR3 runs 12 residues. V gave up 5 bases and J gave up 2 bases, with 7 bases separating them. Germline V gene sequence: CDR1 WSHSY, CDR2 SAAADI. The CDR3, as DNA: TGCGCCAGCAGTTCCACAGCCTACGAGCAGTACGTC. It translates to CASSSTAYEQYV.

The V call is TRBV6-5, the J call TRBJ2-4; D is perhaps TRBD1 (5 bases). Germline V lookup: CDR1 MNHEY, CDR2 SVGAGI. The CDR3 totals 15 residues. V lost 4 bases to trimming and J lost 1 base, with 11 bases between them. The CDR3 loop is CASSSQGSAKNIQYF. CDR3 bases: TGTGCCAGCAGTTCTCAGGGAAGCGCCAAAAACATTCAGTACTTC.

This clone was seen only a few times. V gene TRBV19 combines with J gene TRBJ1-3, with D possibly being TRBD1 (6 bases). The CDR3 length is 14 residues. V lost 5 bases to trimming and J lost 4 bases, with 12 bases between them. Germline CDR1 is LNHDA and CDR2 is SQIVND (reference sequence). The CDR3 DNA follows: TGTGCCAGTAGTGCCTCAGGGGCGGGAAACACCATATATTTT. Translation gives CASSASGAGNTIYF.

This chain links TRBV9 with TRBJ2-1, with 11 bases aligning to TRBD2. The CDR3 sequence is 15 residues long. V gave up 4 bases and J gave up 5 bases; unmatched junction bases: 5. The germline V gene encodes CDR1 SGDLS and CDR2 YYNGEE. The CDR3 DNA is TGTGCCAGCAGCAGGGGACTAGCGGACCACAATGAGCAGTTCTTC. Amino acid sequence: CASSRGLADHNEQFF.

The chain links TRBV5-1 to TRBJ2-1, with 7 bases fitting TRBD2. Trimming at V came to 3 bases and at J to 0 bases, leaving 0 bases not matched to a gene. Germline values: CDR1 SGHRS, CDR2 YFSETQ. There are 14 residues in the CDR3. DNA for the CDR3: TGCGCCAGCAGCTCTAGCGGCTCCTACAATGAGCAGTTCTTC. Amino acid sequence: CASSSSGSYNEQFF.

V and J are TRBV10-1 and TRBJ2-2, with 7 bases lining up with TRBD1. CDR1 WNHNN and CDR2 SYGVQD come from the germline V gene (reference sequence). J gave up 0 bases and V 5 bases, and 3 bases lay outside the gene matches. The CDR3 is 15 amino acids. CDR3 amino acids: CASSLGQPNTGELFF. CDR3 sequence (DNA): TGCGCCAGCAGTCTGGGACAGCCGAACACCGGGGAGCTGTTTTTT.

This chain connects TRBV2 to TRBJ1-1; D perhaps matches TRBD1 (6 bases). Germline loops: CDR1 SNHLY, CDR2 FYNNEI. V lost 7 bases and J lost 7, with 13 bases in between. This CDR3 is built from 12 residues. CDR3 sequence: CASNHRVGEAFF. As DNA, the CDR3 is TGTGCCAGCAATCACAGGGTGGGTGAAGCTTTCTTT.

This clone showed up just a few times. The CDR3 nucleotides are TGTGCCAGCAGTTACGGTGACAGGAACACTGAAGCTTTCTTT. Translating it yields CASSYGDRNTEAFF. V gene TRBV6-5 combines with J gene TRBJ1-1; TRBD1 is a possible D gene (5 bases). The V end was cut by 2 bases, the J end by 1 base, with 8 bases between. CDR3 length: 14 amino acids. Per the germline V gene, CDR1 is MNHEY and CDR2 is SVGAGI.

This clone was counted between two and nine times. The rearrangement joins TRBV10-1 to TRBJ1-1, with D possibly matching TRBD1 (6 bases). Germline values: CDR1 WNHNN, CDR2 SYGVQD (reference sequence). V was trimmed by 6 bases and J by 11 bases, leaving 19 bases between them. The length of the CDR3 is 13 residues. Written as DNA, the CDR3 is TGCGCCAGCAGAGAGGACAGACCGACTGGCGCTTTCTTT. This codes for CASREDRPTGAFF.

This clone was seen a single time. The chain carries TRBV30 and TRBJ2-5, with TRBD2 identical over 7 bases. The CDR3 spans 15 residues. Germline CDR1 reads GTSNPN; CDR2 reads SVGIG (reference sequence). The ends lost 4 bases at V and 4 bases at J; junction bases unmatched: 12. The CDR3 region has the DNA TGTGCCTGGAATGCGGGGAGGGCCGGGGGAGAGACCCAGTACTTC. This codes for CAWNAGRAGGETQYF.

The chain combines TRBV6-1 with TRBJ2-4; TRBD1 agrees at 7 bases. CDR1 and CDR2 (germline): MNHNS, SASEGT. CDR3 length: 11 amino acids. The ends lost 5 bases at V and 13 bases at J; junction bases unmatched: 5. CDR3: CASSFRDSQYF. The CDR3, as DNA: TGTGCCAGCAGTTTCCGGGACAGCCAGTACTTC.